The clone carrying this TCR beta chain has a count of ten or more. No antigen is known for it. V lost 4 bases to trimming and J lost 7 bases, with 19 bases between them. Germline V lookup: CDR1 SGHNT, CDR2 YENEEA. The CDR3 consists of 15 residues. This sample is part of a study of T cells in localized non-small cell lung cancer. Broader study findings: Uninvolved adjacent lung showed the highest T cell clonality, exceeding tumor.

The data were produced by immunoSEQ multiplex PCR, yet TCRdb's version contains in-frame clones alone and is incomplete. The sample records about 13,000 clones, over 25% being singletons. This chain connects TRBV11-3 to TRBJ2-5; D might be TRBD2 (6 bases). This clonotype was obtained from a female donor over 55 with stage I lung adenocarcinoma. This material consisted of lung tumor tissue, taken before any cancer treatment. The CDR3 DNA follows: TGTGCCAGCAGCTCACTCCCGATAGTGGAGGGGACCCAGTACTTC. Translation: CASSSLPIVEGTQYF.